One TCR beta chain is described in this entry. The data derive from a study of blood T cell repertoires in COVID-19. Study-level information: Whether acute or convalescent, the COVID-19 samples came from the United States, Italy and Spain. T cells, B-cell-depleted T cells, or PBMCs supplied cDNA or gDNA.

Original handling: Amplification from reference gene primers served as the basis for estimated nucleated cell counts. Clones were read by immunoSEQ multiplex PCR, and TCRdb kept only the in-frame ones, dropping some. Clonal size and the V and J genes are those of that table, whereas D and trimming came from the DNA. The sample consists of about 20,000 clones, about 90% of them appearing once. The CDR3 loop spans 17 amino acids. V dropped 10 bases and J dropped 4; count of bases not matched to a gene: 17. CDR1 is LNHDA, CDR2 SQIVND, per germline (reference sequence). The V gene is TRBV19, the J gene TRBJ2-1, with 9 bases fitting TRBD2. The source material was peripheral blood. This clonotype was obtained from a human donor in a cohort sampled during active COVID-19. CDR3 amino acids: CATSHWKLAGAYNEQFF. In nucleotides, the CDR3 is TGTGCCACGAGCCACTGGAAATTAGCGGGAGCTTACAATGAGCAGTTCTTC.